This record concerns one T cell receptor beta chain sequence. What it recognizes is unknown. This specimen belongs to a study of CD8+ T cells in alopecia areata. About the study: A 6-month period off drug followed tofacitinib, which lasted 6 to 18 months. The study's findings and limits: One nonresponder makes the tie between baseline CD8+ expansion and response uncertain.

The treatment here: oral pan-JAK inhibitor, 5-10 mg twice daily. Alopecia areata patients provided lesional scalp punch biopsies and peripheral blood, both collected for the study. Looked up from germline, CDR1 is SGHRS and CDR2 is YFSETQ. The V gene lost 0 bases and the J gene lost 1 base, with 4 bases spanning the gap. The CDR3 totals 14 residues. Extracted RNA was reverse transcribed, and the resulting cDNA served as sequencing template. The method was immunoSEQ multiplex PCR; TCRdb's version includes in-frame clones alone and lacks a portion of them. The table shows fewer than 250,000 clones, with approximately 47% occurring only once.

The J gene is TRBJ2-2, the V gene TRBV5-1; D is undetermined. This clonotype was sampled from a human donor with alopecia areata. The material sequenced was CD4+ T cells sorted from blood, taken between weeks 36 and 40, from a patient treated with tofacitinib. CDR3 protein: CASSLVLNTGELFF. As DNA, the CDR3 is TGCGCCAGCAGCTTGGTTCTGAACACCGGGGAGCTGTTTTTT. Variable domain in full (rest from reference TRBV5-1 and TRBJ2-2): KAGVTQTPRYLIKTRGQQVTLSCSPISGHRSVSWYQQTPGQGLQFLFEYFSETQRNKGNFPGRFSGRQFSNSRSEMNVSTLELGDSALYLCASSLVLNTGELFFGEGSRLTVL.